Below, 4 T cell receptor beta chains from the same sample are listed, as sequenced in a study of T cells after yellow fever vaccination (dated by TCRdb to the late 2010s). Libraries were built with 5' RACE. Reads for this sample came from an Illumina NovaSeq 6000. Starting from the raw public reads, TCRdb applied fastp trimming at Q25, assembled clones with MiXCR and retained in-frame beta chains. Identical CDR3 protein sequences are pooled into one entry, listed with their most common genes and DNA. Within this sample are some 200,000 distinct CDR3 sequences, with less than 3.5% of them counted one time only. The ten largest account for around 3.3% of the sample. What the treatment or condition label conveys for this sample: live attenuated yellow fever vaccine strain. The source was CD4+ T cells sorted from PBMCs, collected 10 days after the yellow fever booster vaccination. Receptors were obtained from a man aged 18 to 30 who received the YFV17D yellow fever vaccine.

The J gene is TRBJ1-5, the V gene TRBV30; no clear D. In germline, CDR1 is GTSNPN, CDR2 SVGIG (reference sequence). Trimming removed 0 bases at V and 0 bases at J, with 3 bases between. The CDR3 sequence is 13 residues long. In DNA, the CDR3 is TGTGCCTGGAGTGTAGATAGCAATCAGCCCCAGCATTTT. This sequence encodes CAWSVDSNQPQHF. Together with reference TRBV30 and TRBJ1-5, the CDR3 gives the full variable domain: SQTIHQWPATLVQPVGSPLSLECTVEGTSNPNLYWYRQAAGRGLQLLFYSVGIGQISSEVPQNLSASRPQDRQFILSSKKLLLSDSGFYLCAWSVDSNQPQHFGDGTRLSIL.

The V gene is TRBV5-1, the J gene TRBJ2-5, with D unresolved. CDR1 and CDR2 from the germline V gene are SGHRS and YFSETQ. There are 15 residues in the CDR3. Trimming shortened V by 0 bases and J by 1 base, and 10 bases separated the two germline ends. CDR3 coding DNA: TGCGCCAGCAGCTTGGCCTCGAATGTCCAAGAGACCCAGTACTTC. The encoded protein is CASSLASNVQETQYF.

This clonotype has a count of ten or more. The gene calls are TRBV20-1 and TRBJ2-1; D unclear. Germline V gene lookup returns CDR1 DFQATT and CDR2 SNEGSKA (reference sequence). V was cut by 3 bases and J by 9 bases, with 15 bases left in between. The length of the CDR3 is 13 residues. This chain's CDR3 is CSASLLGFGEQFF. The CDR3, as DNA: TGCAGTGCTAGTCTGTTAGGTTTCGGTGAGCAGTTCTTC.

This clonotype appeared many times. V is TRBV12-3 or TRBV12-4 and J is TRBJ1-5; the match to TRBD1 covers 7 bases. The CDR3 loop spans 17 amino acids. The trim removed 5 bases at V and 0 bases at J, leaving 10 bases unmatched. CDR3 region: CASSPRRGGFSNQPQHF. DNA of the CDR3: TGTGCCAGCAGTCCCCGGAGAGGGGGCTTTAGCAATCAGCCCCAGCATTTT.